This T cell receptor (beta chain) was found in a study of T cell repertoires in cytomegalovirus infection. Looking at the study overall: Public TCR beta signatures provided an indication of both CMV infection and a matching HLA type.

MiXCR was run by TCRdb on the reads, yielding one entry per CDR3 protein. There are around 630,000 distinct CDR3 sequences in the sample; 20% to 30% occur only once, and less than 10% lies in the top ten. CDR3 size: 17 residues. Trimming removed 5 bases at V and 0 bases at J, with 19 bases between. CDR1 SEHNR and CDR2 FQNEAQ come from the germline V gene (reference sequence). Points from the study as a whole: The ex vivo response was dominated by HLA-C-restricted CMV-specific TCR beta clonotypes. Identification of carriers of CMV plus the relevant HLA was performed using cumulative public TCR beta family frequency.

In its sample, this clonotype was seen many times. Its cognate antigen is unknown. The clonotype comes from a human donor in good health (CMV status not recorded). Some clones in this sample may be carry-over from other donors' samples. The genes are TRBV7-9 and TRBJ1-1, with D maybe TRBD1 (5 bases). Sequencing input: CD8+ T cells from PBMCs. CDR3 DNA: TGTGCCAGCAGCGTTAGCCTCCGACAGACCCTGAACACTGAAGCTTTCTTT. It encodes CASSVSLRQTLNTEAFF.